This is a list of T cell receptor beta chains from one sample in a study of shared clonotypes between healthy human individuals. TCRdb keeps only in-frame clones here, not all; method: immunoSEQ multiplex PCR. The table lists 490,000 or so clones, less than 80% of them singletons. The source material was PBMCs. All receptors derive from a woman between 35 and 50 years old in good health. Some clones in this sample may be carry-over from other donors' samples. CDR3s include the opening cysteine and the closing phenylalanine or tryptophan. The size entry is marked missing in some rows and otherwise reads once, few, many or a size class.

length	size	V	J	CDR3
13	NA	TRBV30	TRBJ1-1	CAWSYHLDTEAFF
15	NA	TRBV28	TRBJ2-7	CASSQPGQGFTEQYF
14	NA	TRBV28	TRBJ1-5	CAGGTGQVNQPQHF
16	NA	TRBV5-4	TRBJ1-4	CASSPDRGPASEKLFF
15	NA	TRBV10-1	TRBJ2-7	CASSEGTSGRTEQYF
15	few	TRBV28	TRBJ2-7	CASILGGGSPNEQYF
15	few	TRBV28	TRBJ2-7	CASSDPRTGVYKQYF
15	few	TRBV4-2	TRBJ1-5	CASSQDRGNNQPQHF
16	few	TRBV4-1	TRBJ1-1	CASSPGIDRLNTEAFF
16	NA	TRBV5-4	TRBJ2-1	CASSVGRLAGVDEQFF
15	NA	TRBV5-1	TRBJ1-1	CASSLDGRRYTEAFF
15	NA	TRBV5-4	TRBJ1-1	CASSPAVGGNTEAFF
14	NA	TRBV28	TRBJ1-4	CASRPQGRGEKLFF
13	few	TRBV30	TRBJ1-1	CAWVIFPNTEAFF
16	few	TRBV10-3	TRBJ1-1	CAISEYTQGAGTEAFF
15	many	TRBV30	TRBJ1-2	CAWRRAGFANYGYTF
15	NA	TRBV15	TRBJ1-3	CATSRDAGSGNTIYF
13	NA	TRBV30	TRBJ1-2	CAWSPAPLGGYTF
17	many	TRBV29-1	TRBJ2-1	CSVEAAGGPFLYNEQFF
15	NA	TRBV28	TRBJ2-7	CASSAPATGAGEQYF
17	NA	TRBV7-9	TRBJ2-7	CASSSGQGRGKSYEQYF
17	NA	TRBV5-1	TRBJ2-1	CASSYLPTGPPYNEQFF
12	NA	TRBV2	TRBJ2-7	CASKGGFDEQYF
15	NA	TRBV6-5	TRBJ2-1	CASSYARTVLNEQFF
15	NA	TRBV28	TRBJ2-3	CASRPLGPGTDTQYF
13	NA	TRBV15	TRBJ2-5	CATSPDLGETQYF
16	NA	TRBV5-4	TRBJ1-1	CASSRGQGEMNTEAFF
13	NA	TRBV10-3	TRBJ2-2	CAISTRLTGELFF
15	NA	TRBV5-6	TRBJ2-7	CASSSLDRDGGEQYF
13	NA	TRBV30	TRBJ1-2	CAWSGQGVDGYTF
17	NA	TRBV5-4	TRBJ2-3	CASSSPGGTGSPDTQYF
19	NA	TRBV9	TRBJ1-1	CASSVEGDRGRGENTEAFF
14	few	TRBV28	TRBJ1-5	CASRDGQVHQPQHF
14	NA	TRBV28	TRBJ1-5	CASSSVNSNQPQHF
15	NA	TRBV7-2	TRBJ1-1	CASSDSAGGSTEAFF
15	NA	TRBV11-1	TRBJ1-1	CASSLSIQKNTEAFF
15	once	TRBV7-2	TRBJ2-7	CASSLTGPQDYEQYF
16	NA	TRBV6-1	TRBJ2-4	CASSEVGRRAKNIQYF
16	NA	TRBV4-2	TRBJ2-2	CASSQRLARNTGELFF
15	many	TRBV10-2	TRBJ2-7	CASSESDRGRPEQYF
13	NA	TRBV5-1	TRBJ2-5	CASNGQGSETQYF
13	NA	TRBV7-3	TRBJ2-7	CASSLEAGIEQYF
13	NA	TRBV10-3	TRBJ1-5	CATLRDSNQPQHF
16	NA	TRBV5-1	TRBJ1-1	CASSLSGRGGGTEASF
14	NA	TRBV30	TRBJ1-5	CAWSAGFSGQPQHF
13	NA	TRBV7-2	TRBJ1-5	CASSLDPKQPQHF
16	NA	TRBV5-1	TRBJ2-1	CASSPTETSGHNEQFF
14	NA	TRBV27	TRBJ1-2	CASSLSPVVYGYTF
16	NA	TRBV28	TRBJ1-1	CASSLPGQGADTEAFF
13	NA	TRBV27	TRBJ1-2	CASGTGISYGYTF
13	NA	TRBV2	TRBJ1-2	CASSEGGNYGYTF
15	NA	TRBV7-9	TRBJ2-1	CASSFLTGTYNEQFF
14	NA	TRBV11-2	TRBJ2-5	CASTLGVQQETQYF
15	once	TRBV4-1	TRBJ1-1	CASSRGQGPNTEAFF
14	NA	TRBV2	TRBJ1-3	CASSELLSGNTIYF